Listed here are 12 T cell receptor beta chains from one sample, sequenced in a study of T cell clonality in common variable immunodeficiency. Sequenced by immunoSEQ multiplex PCR; TCRdb stores in-frame clones only, minus some. The sample contains tens of thousands of clones, none occurring once; approximately 3% lies in the top ten. Sequencing was performed on peripheral blood mononuclear cells. These receptors originate from a person aged 18 to 75 in good health.

This clone was seen many times. The read halts 3 residues ahead of the CDR3 end, with the missing end drawn from the germline J gene. The chain recombines TRBV5-4 with TRBJ2-6; tentative D call: TRBD1 (5 bases). V was clipped by 4 bases and J by 3 bases, with 14 bases between them. Germline V lookup: CDR1 SGHNT, CDR2 YYREEE (reference sequence). The CDR3 length is 16 residues. The CDR3 DNA, read in part, is TGTGCCAGCAGCGGGGTCAGGGATCGTGGGGCCAACGTC. Protein sequence: CASSGVRDRGANV. The entire CDR3 sequence reads CASSGVRDRGANVLTF.

This clone was observed at least ten times. The observed sequence ends 3 residues before the CDR3 terminus, with the missing tail filled in from the germline J gene. The gene calls are TRBV5-1 and TRBJ1-4; 9 nucleotides agree with TRBD1. J gave up 0 bases and V 5 bases, and 8 bases lay outside the gene matches. Germline V gene sequence: CDR1 SGHRS, CDR2 YFSETQ. The length of the CDR3 is 17 residues. CDR3 DNA (partial): TGCGCCAGCAGAAGGAAGGGACAGGGCTCAACTAATGAAAAA. This translates into CASRRKGQGSTNEK. The entire CDR3 sequence reads CASRRKGQGSTNEKLFF. The complete variable domain, with remaining parts taken from reference TRBV5-1 and TRBJ1-4, reads KAGVTQTPRYLIKTRGQQVTLSCSPISGHRSVSWYQQTPGQGLQFLFEYFSETQRNKGNFPGRFSGRQFSNSRSEMNVSTLELGDSALYLCASRRKGQGSTNEKLFFGSGTQLSVL.

This clone was seen repeatedly, ten times or more. Read sequence stops 3 residues before the CDR3 end, and the germline J gene provides the missing end. The V and J genes are TRBV7-8 and TRBJ1-5; TRBD1 matches at 7 bases. The germline V gene encodes CDR1 SGHVS and CDR2 FQNEAQ. This CDR3 comprises 14 residues. Losses at the gene ends were 2 bases for V and 4 bases for J; bases not matched to a gene: 2. CDR3 DNA, as far as it was read: TGTGCCAGCAGCTTAAACAGGGGAAATCAGCCC. This codes for CASSLNRGNQP. The full CDR3 reads CASSLNRGNQPQHF.

This clone was found many times. With the read ending 3 residues before the CDR3 end, the germline J gene is used to fill in that end. This chain connects TRBV7-9 to TRBJ1-1; D is unclear. V dropped 1 base and J dropped 1 base, with 4 bases sitting between them. Germline V gene sequence: CDR1 SEHNR, CDR2 FQNEAQ (reference sequence). The CDR3 spans 13 residues. The CDR3: CASSLGQNTEAFF. The CDR3 bases that were read are TGTGCCAGCAGCTTAGGACAGAACACTGAA.

This clone has a count of ten or more. The read comes to an end 3 residues before the CDR3 does, leaving the germline J gene to fill in the end. The rearrangement links TRBV6-1 to TRBJ2-1; maybe TRBD2 (7 bases). Trimming took off 3 bases at V and 5 bases at J, with 14 bases between the two ends. Germline CDR1 reads MNHNS; CDR2 reads SASEGT. The CDR3 runs to 15 residues. CDR3 DNA (partial): TGTGCCAGCAGTGACTGGGGGGGCGGTCACAATGAG. This codes for CASSDWGGGHNE. The CDR3 as a whole reads CASSDWGGGHNEQFF.

This clone occurred many times. The read finishes 3 residues shy of the CDR3 end, and the germline J gene is used to complete it. The rearrangement links TRBV20-1 to TRBJ2-5; D is unresolved. CDR1 is DFQATT and CDR2 is SNEGSKA in the germline V gene (reference sequence). This CDR3 has 14 residues. Between the trimmed V and J ends, which lost 1 base and 1 base, there was a span of 10 bases. The sequenced CDR3 bases are TGCAGTGCTAGAGGGGCTGCAGTCCAAGAGACC. It encodes CSARGAAVQET. The whole CDR3 protein is CSARGAAVQETQYF.

This clone has ten or more counts. The read stops 3 residues short of the end of the CDR3; the missing end is completed from the germline J gene. The V gene is TRBV6-1, the J gene TRBJ2-1, with a possible D match to TRBD1 (6 bases). The CDR3 is 15 residues long. Between the trimmed V and J ends, which lost 3 bases and 7 bases, there was a span of 16 bases. Germline V gives CDR1 MNHNS, CDR2 SASEGT. CDR3 DNA (partial): TGTGCCAGCAGTGACAGTGCGGACAGTGTAAATGAG. The encoded protein is CASSDSADSVNE. The full-length CDR3 reads as CASSDSADSVNEQFF.

The table lists this clone with many counts. Coverage ceases 3 residues before the CDR3 finishes, and the germline J gene fills in the end. The chain is built from TRBV7-3 and TRBJ2-2; D ambiguous. The CDR3 is made up of 13 amino acids. Germline assignment: CDR1 SGHTA and CDR2 FQGTGA. V was clipped by 5 bases and J by 4 bases, with 8 bases between them. The CDR3 region is CASSAPGTGELFF. CDR3 DNA (partial): TGTGCCAGCAGCGCTCCGGGCACCGGGGAG.

This clone was seen at least ten times. The read terminates 3 residues ahead of where the CDR3 ends, so the germline J gene completes it. J is TRBJ2-1 and V is TRBV3-1 (or the pseudogene TRBV3-2); TRBD2 matches 7 bases. Germline assignment: CDR1 LGHDT and CDR2 YNNKEL (reference sequence). The CDR3 runs to 15 residues. Germline trimming cut 0 bases from V and 4 bases from J; bases unmatched to any gene: 3. The CDR3: CASSQDPAGYNEQFF. The sequenced CDR3 bases are TGTGCCAGCAGCCAAGACCCAGCGGGGTACAATGAG.

This clone was seen repeatedly, ten times or more. The observed sequence ends 3 residues before the CDR3 terminus, with the missing tail filled in from the germline J gene. The chain combines TRBV5-1 with TRBJ1-1, with TRBD1 as a possible D gene (6 bases). CDR1 SGHRS and CDR2 YFSETQ come from the germline V gene. The CDR3 extends over 13 amino acids. The CDR3 spells CASRTTGQIRAFF. CDR3 DNA, as far as it was read: TGCGCCAGCAGAACGACAGGACAAATCAGA.

This clone was found many times. The sequence runs out 3 residues before the end of the CDR3; the remainder is reconstructed from the germline J gene. V and J are TRBV30 and TRBJ1-5, with a weak D call TRBD1 (5 bases). Between the trimmed V and J ends, which lost 3 bases and 9 bases, there was a span of 15 bases. Germline lookup yields CDR1 GTSNPN and CDR2 SVGIG (reference sequence). This CDR3 region has 13 residues. CDR3 DNA (partial): TGTGCCTGGAGGGATCGGGGCGGGGGGCCC. It yields the protein CAWRDRGGGP. The full CDR3 is CAWRDRGGGPQHF. The full variable domain, completed using reference TRBV30 and TRBJ1-5, is SQTIHQWPATLVQPVGSPLSLECTVEGTSNPNLYWYRQAAGRGLQLLFYSVGIGQISSEVPQNLSASRPQDRQFILSSKKLLLSDSGFYLCAWRDRGGGPQHFGDGTRLSIL.

This clone has at least ten counts. The read is 3 residues too short to cover the CDR3 end, so that end is filled in from the germline J gene. V usage is TRBV2 and J usage is TRBJ2-5, with D tentatively TRBD2 (7 bases). The CDR3 is 16 residues long. Germline V CDR1 and CDR2: SNHLY, FYNNEI. Between the trimmed V and J ends, which lost 6 bases and 5 bases, there was a span of 22 bases. CDR3 protein: CASRISGGEWGETQYF. The covered CDR3 bases are TGTGCCAGCAGGATCTCGGGGGGCGAGTGGGGGGAGACC.